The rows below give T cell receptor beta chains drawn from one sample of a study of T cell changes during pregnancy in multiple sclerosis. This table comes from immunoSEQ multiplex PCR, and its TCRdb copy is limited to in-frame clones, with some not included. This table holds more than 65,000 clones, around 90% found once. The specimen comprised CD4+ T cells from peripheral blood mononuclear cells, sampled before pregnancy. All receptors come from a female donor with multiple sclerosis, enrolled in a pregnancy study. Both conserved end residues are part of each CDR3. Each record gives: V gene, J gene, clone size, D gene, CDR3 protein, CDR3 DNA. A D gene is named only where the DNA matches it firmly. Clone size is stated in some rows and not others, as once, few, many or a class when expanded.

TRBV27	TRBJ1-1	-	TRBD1	CASSFRDRDTEAFF	TGTGCCAGCAGTTTTAGGGACAGGGACACTGAAGCTTTCTTT
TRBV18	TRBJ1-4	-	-	CATAGGVQEKLFF	TGTGCCACCGCGGGGGGGGTCCAGGAAAAACTGTTTTTT
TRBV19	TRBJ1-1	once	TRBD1	CASSIDGQGATEAFF	TGTGCCAGTAGTATAGATGGACAGGGGGCGACTGAAGCTTTCTTT
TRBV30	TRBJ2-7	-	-	CAWRRGRSYEQYF	TGTGCCTGGAGAAGAGGCAGATCCTACGAGCAGTACTTC
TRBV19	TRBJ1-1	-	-	CASSISGGEPNEAFF	TGTGCCAGTAGTATATCGGGGGGAGAACCCAATGAAGCTTTCTTT
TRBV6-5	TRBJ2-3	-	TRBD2	CATQPGLAGADTQYF	TGTGCCACCCAACCGGGACTAGCGGGAGCAGATACGCAGTATTTT
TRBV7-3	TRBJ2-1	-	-	CASSPTNRRGREQFF	TGTGCCAGCAGCCCTACAAACCGGAGGGGGCGAGAGCAGTTCTTC
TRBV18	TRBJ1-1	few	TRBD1	CASSPFGQGVGTEAFF	TGTGCCAGCTCTCCTTTCGGCCAGGGGGTGGGTACTGAAGCTTTCTTT
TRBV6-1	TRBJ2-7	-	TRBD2	CASHSTSGAPYEQYF	TGTGCCAGCCACTCGACTAGCGGGGCCCCCTACGAGCAGTACTTC
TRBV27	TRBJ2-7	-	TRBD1	CASSTSTGWSLYEQYF	TGTGCCAGCAGTACCTCGACAGGGTGGTCTCTTTACGAGCAGTACTTC
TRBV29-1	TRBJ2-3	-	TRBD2	CSVELEQGGIYTQYF	TGCAGCGTTGAATTAGAGCAGGGAGGGATTTATACGCAGTATTTT
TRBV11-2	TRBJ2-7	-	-	CASSLAGPSSYEQYF	TGTGCCAGCAGCTTAGCAGGGCCTAGCTCCTACGAGCAGTACTTC
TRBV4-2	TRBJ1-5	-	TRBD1	CASSQDPGTAQPQHF	TGTGCCAGCAGCCAAGACCCGGGGACAGCTCAGCCCCAGCATTTT
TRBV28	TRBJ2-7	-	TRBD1	CASRGTGRPYEQYF	TGTGCCAGCAGGGGGACAGGGAGACCCTACGAGCAGTACTTC
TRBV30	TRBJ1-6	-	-	CAWSGDSSSYNSPLHF	TGTGCCTGGAGCGGAGACTCGAGCTCCTATAATTCACCCCTCCACTTT
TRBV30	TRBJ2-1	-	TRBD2	CAWSVLSGRVPPFYNEQFF	TGTGCCTGGAGTGTACTGAGCGGGAGGGTCCCCCCCTTCTACAATGAGCAGTTCTTC
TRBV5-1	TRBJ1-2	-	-	CASSSGSTSNYGYTF	TGCGCCAGCAGCTCAGGGTCTACCTCTAACTATGGCTACACCTTC
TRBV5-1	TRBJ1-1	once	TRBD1	CASSSRGGEYTEAFF	TGCGCCAGCAGCTCGAGAGGGGGCGAGTACACTGAAGCTTTCTTT
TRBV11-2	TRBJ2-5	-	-	CASSLVRSQETQYF	TGTGCCAGCAGCTTAGTCCGGTCCCAAGAGACCCAGTACTTC
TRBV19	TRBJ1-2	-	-	CASSREGRNYGYTF	TGTGCCAGTAGTCGGGAGGGGCGCAACTATGGCTACACCTTC
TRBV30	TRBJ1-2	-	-	CAWEDTHYGYTF	TGTGCCTGGGAGGACACCCACTATGGCTACACCTTC
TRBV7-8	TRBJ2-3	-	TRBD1	CASSSRGDRATDTQYF	TGTGCCAGCAGCTCACGGGGGGACAGGGCTACAGATACGCAGTATTTT
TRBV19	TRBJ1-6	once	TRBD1	CASNPGQSYSPLHF	TGTGCCAGTAACCCGGGACAGAGTTATTCACCCCTCCACTTT
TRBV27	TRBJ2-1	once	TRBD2	CASSPGPGLGFNEQFF	TGTGCCAGCAGTCCTGGTCCGGGACTAGGATTCAATGAGCAGTTCTTC
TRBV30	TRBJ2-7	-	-	CAWSAPRSTTPYEQYF	TGTGCCTGGAGTGCCCCCAGATCTACTACACCGTACGAGCAGTACTTC
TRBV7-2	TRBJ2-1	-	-	CASSLQVSYYNEQFF	TGTGCCAGCAGCTTACAGGTGTCCTACTACAATGAGCAGTTCTTC
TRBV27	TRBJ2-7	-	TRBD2	CASSLTSGTRKQYF	TGTGCCAGCAGTTTAACTAGCGGGACCCGCAAGCAGTACTTC
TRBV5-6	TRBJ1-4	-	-	CASSLGAGWANEKLFF	TGTGCCAGCAGCTTGGGGGCAGGGTGGGCCAATGAAAAACTGTTTTTT
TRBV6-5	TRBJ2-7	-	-	CASSRKQSSYEQYF	TGTGCCAGCAGTCGAAAACAGAGCTCCTACGAGCAGTACTTC
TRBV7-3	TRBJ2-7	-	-	CASSLLGVGEQYF	TGTGCCAGCAGCTTACTAGGTGTAGGCGAGCAGTACTTC
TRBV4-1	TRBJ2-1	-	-	CASSHPPRGHNEQFF	TGCGCCAGCAGCCACCCTCCCAGGGGCCACAATGAGCAGTTCTTC
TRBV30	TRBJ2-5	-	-	CAWSARRQETQYF	TGTGCCTGGAGTGCCAGGCGACAAGAGACCCAGTACTTC
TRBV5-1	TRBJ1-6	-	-	CASSPGVGPYNSPLHF	TGCGCCAGCAGCCCAGGGGTGGGTCCATATAATTCACCCCTCCACTTT
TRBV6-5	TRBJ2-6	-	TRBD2	CASSFRGGAGANVLTF	TGTGCCAGCAGTTTTCGGGGAGGGGCTGGGGCCAACGTCCTGACTTTC
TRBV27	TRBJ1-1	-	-	CAAGAERNTEAFF	TGTGCCGCGGGGGCAGAAAGGAACACTGAAGCTTTCTTT
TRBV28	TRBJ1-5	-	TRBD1	CASSPGTGFGQPQHF	TGTGCCAGCAGTCCCGGGACAGGGTTCGGTCAGCCCCAGCATTTT
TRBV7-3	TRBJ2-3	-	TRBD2	CASSASGRDTDTQYF	TGTGCCAGCAGTGCTAGCGGGCGTGACACAGATACGCAGTATTTT
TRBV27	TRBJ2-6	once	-	CASSGTGANVLTF	TGTGCCAGTTCAGGGACTGGGGCCAACGTCCTGACTTTC